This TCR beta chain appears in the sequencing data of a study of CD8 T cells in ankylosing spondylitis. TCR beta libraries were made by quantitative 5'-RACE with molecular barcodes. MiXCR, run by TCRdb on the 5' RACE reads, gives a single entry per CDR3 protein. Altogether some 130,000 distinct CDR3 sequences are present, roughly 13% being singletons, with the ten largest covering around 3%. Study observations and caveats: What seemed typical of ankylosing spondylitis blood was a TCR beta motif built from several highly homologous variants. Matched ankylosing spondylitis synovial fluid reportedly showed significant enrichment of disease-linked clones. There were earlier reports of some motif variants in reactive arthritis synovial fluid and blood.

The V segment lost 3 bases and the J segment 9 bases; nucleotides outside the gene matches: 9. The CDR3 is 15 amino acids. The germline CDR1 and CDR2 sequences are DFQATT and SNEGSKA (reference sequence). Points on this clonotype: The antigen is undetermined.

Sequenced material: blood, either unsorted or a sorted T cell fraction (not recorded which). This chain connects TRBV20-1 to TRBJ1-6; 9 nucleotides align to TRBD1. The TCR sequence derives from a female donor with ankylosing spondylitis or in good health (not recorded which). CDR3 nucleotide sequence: TGCAGTGCTAGGGCGACCGGGACAGGGAGTTCACCCCTCCACTTT. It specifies CSARATGTGSSPLHF.